The 18 T cell receptor beta chains below were found in one sample sequenced in a study of T cell responses to AZD1222 COVID-19 vaccine. Only in-frame clones appear in the TCRdb table, and some are missing; sequencing was by immunoSEQ multiplex PCR. The sample yields 100,000 to 150,000 clones, about nine tenths seen once. Sample: peripheral blood, taken on day 0 of AZD1222 vaccination. The receptors originated from an adult in good health.

This clone was seen once. This chain connects TRBV7-6 to TRBJ1-3; D is unresolved. The CDR3 runs to 16 residues. Germline V lookup: CDR1 SGHVS, CDR2 FNYEAQ. V lost 1 base, J lost 0 bases, and 10 bases lay in between. The CDR3 protein is CASSLGARSSGNTIYF. CDR3 in DNA: TGTGCCAGCAGCTTAGGAGCGAGAAGCTCTGGAAACACCATATATTTT.

The chain recombines TRBV18 with TRBJ1-1, with D perhaps TRBD1 (5 bases). Germline lookup yields CDR1 KGHSH and CDR2 LQKENI. The CDR3 length is 13 residues. Trimming cost V 5 bases and J 1 base, with 8 bases left between them. The CDR3: CASSATANTEAFF. CDR3 DNA: TGTGCCAGCTCAGCGACAGCGAACACTGAAGCTTTCTTT.

V is TRBV9 and J is TRBJ2-3; 7 bases are shared with TRBD1. The CDR3 runs to 14 residues. The germline CDR1 and CDR2 sequences are SGDLS and YYNGEE. V lost 3 bases, J lost 4 bases, and 5 bases stayed unmatched. CDR3 bases: TGTGCCAGCAGCGACCCAACAGGGGCAGATACGCAGTATTTT. Residues: CASSDPTGADTQYF.

The CDR3, as DNA: TGTGCCAGCGGGGACAGGGGCCTCTATGGCTACACCTTC. Amino acids: CASGDRGLYGYTF. V and J are TRBV6-6 and TRBJ1-2, with 10 bases lining up with TRBD1. The germline V gene encodes CDR1 MNHNY and CDR2 SVGAGI (reference sequence). V lost 8 bases, J lost 4 bases, and 4 bases stayed unmatched. This CDR3 is 13 amino acids long.

This clone was seen just once. The chain recombines TRBV6-5 with TRBJ2-7, with D unresolved. Germline V lookup: CDR1 MNHEY, CDR2 SVGAGI. The CDR3 is 10 amino acids. The V end lost 8 bases, the J end lost 2 bases, and 4 bases lay between the germline ends. Written as DNA, the CDR3 is TGTGCCAGCGCTACCTACGAGCAGTACTTC. It is translated as CASATYEQYF.

This chain connects TRBV28 to TRBJ1-2, with D perhaps matching TRBD1 (5 bases). The germline V gene encodes CDR1 MDHEN and CDR2 SYDVKM. Trimming left V 6 bases short and J 6 bases short, with 17 bases between. The length of the CDR3 is 14 residues. CDR3 amino acids: CASRDPGRTNGYTF. CDR3 sequence (DNA): TGTGCCAGCAGAGATCCGGGACGGACTAATGGCTACACCTTC.

This clone showed up just once. V usage is TRBV7-2 and J usage is TRBJ1-2; TRBD1 matches at 8 bases. The length of the CDR3 is 14 residues. V shed 5 bases, J shed 8 bases, and the junction held 10 bases outside the gene matches. CDR1 is SGHTA, CDR2 FQGNSA, per germline. CDR3 DNA sequence: TGTGCCAGCAGCCCCACAGGGGGTAAGGGGGGCTACACCTTC. Encoded protein: CASSPTGGKGGYTF.

The CDR3 coding sequence is TGTGCCAGCAGCGACCCCAAACTGGAGTTGACGAACTATGGCTACACCTTC. It encodes CASSDPKLELTNYGYTF. This chain uses TRBV5-4 with TRBJ1-2; no firm D call. V lost 4 bases and J 2 bases, leaving 21 bases between the germline ends. The CDR3 is 17 amino acids. Germline V gene data show CDR1 as SGHNT and CDR2 as YYREEE (reference sequence).

The genes are TRBV4-3 and TRBJ2-6; D gene uncertain. The V and J ends lost 0 bases and 0 bases respectively, with 21 bases between them. In germline, CDR1 is LGHNA, CDR2 YSLEER. This CDR3 comprises 21 residues. DNA for the CDR3: TGCGCCAGCAGCCAAGATCCCCCTCGGGTGGTGGCCGGCTCTGGGGCCAACGTCCTGACTTTC. Its protein product is CASSQDPPRVVAGSGANVLTF.

The chain uses TRBV6-6 and TRBJ1-6, with TRBD1 matching 9 bases. The germline gives CDR1 MNHNY, CDR2 SVGAGI (reference sequence). V was clipped by 2 bases and J by 8 bases; unmatched bases: 4. There are 15 residues in the CDR3. CDR3 residues: CASSYQDRGDSPLHF. In DNA, the CDR3 is TGTGCCAGCAGTTACCAGGACAGGGGTGATTCACCCCTCCACTTT.

Only one count was recorded for this clone. The chain uses TRBV27 and TRBJ2-2; D is perhaps TRBD2 (6 bases). Germline V gene sequence: CDR1 MNHEY, CDR2 SMNVEV (reference sequence). The CDR3 runs to 16 residues. V lost 6 bases and J lost 1, with 15 bases in between. The CDR3 region is CASRPEAGLNTGELFF. The CDR3 DNA reads TGTGCCAGCAGACCCGAGGCGGGGCTGAACACCGGGGAGCTGTTTTTT.

V usage is TRBV6-5 and J usage is TRBJ1-2; D remains ambiguous. The CDR3 contains 13 residues. Germline assignment: CDR1 MNHEY and CDR2 SVGAGI. Trimming cost V 7 bases and J 1 base, with 10 bases left between them. CDR3 in DNA: TGTGCCAGCAATAATGGACTTAACTATGGCTACACCTTC. It yields the protein CASNNGLNYGYTF.

The gene calls are TRBV7-9 and TRBJ1-3; weak D call: TRBD1 (6 bases). This CDR3 spans 14 amino acids. V lost 4 bases and J lost 1, with 8 bases in between. The germline V gene encodes CDR1 SEHNR and CDR2 FQNEAQ (reference sequence). The DNA for the CDR3 is TGTGCCAGCAGCTATGGACAGTCTGGAAACACCATATATTTT. It translates to CASSYGQSGNTIYF.

This clone turned up a few times. This chain connects TRBV4-2 to TRBJ2-2, with D maybe TRBD1 (7 bases). Germline V gives CDR1 LGHNA, CDR2 YNFKEQ. V was trimmed by 2 bases and J by 5 bases, leaving 18 bases between them. This CDR3 is 17 amino acids long. The CDR3 nucleotides read TGTGCCAGCAGCCAACCACATGGAGGGGGCGAAACCGGGGAGCTGTTTTTT. This translates into CASSQPHGGGETGELFF.

The chain has TRBV5-6 and TRBJ2-7; D is unclear. The CDR3 is 11 residues long. CDR1 and CDR2 (germline): SGHDT, YYEEEE. The V gene lost 4 bases and the J gene lost 7 bases, with 9 bases spanning the gap. The CDR3 is CASSLMGEQYF. In DNA form, the CDR3 reads TGTGCCAGCAGCCTAATGGGGGAGCAGTACTTC.

This clone was seen a few times. This chain uses TRBV3-1 (or the pseudogene TRBV3-2) with TRBJ2-2, with D possibly TRBD2 on 6 matching bases. This CDR3 is built from 12 residues. The V end was cut by 7 bases, the J end by 11 bases, with 14 bases between. Germline lookup yields CDR1 LGHDT and CDR2 YNNKEL (reference sequence). CDR3 loop: CASTAGAGELFF. CDR3 nucleotides: TGTGCCAGCACCGCCGGGGCGGGAGAGCTGTTTTTT.

Here the CDR3 DNA reads TGTGCCAGCAGTCCCACGGGACACTATGGCTACACCTTC. Translation gives CASSPTGHYGYTF. This chain uses TRBV27 with TRBJ1-2; D perhaps matches TRBD1 (5 bases). V was pared by 5 bases and J by 3 bases, with 10 bases between. CDR3 length: 13 amino acids. The germline V gene has CDR1 MNHEY and CDR2 SMNVEV (reference sequence).

This sequence joins TRBV3-1 (or the pseudogene TRBV3-2) and TRBJ2-2; 12 bases agree with TRBD1. V gave up 4 bases and J gave up 8 bases; unmatched junction bases: 8. The CDR3 extends over 16 amino acids. Germline V gives CDR1 LGHDT, CDR2 YNNKEL (reference sequence). In nucleotides, the CDR3 is TGTGCCAGCAGCCCCCCGGGACAGGGGGCATCTGGGGAGCTGTTTTTT. The encoded protein is CASSPPGQGASGELFF.